The 24 T cell receptor beta chains below all came from one sample that was sequenced in a study of cytomegalovirus exposure and HLA in healthy donors (dated 2017 in TCRdb). Libraries were constructed by the immunoSEQ multiplex PCR assay. A mixture of 60 forward primers for TCR Vbeta segments and 13 reverse primers for TCR Jbeta segments was used in the multiplex PCR. This immuneACCESS table, as held by TCRdb, lists in-frame sequences with V and J called but not all clones. Of the missing ones, under half trace to an unresolved V gene in checked studies; the others have no known cause. The sample table shows 70,000 to 90,000 clones, and about four fifths are seen once. The top ten clones comprise 12% of the sample. The sequenced material came from PBMCs. Receptors were obtained from a male donor in good health and CMV-seropositive.

This chain connects TRBV5-5 to TRBJ2-7, with TRBD1 matching over 7 bases. The V gene end was trimmed by 3 bases and the J gene end by 2 bases; junction bases not matched to a gene: 11. Germline CDR1 reads SGHKS; CDR2 reads YYEKEE (reference sequence). This CDR3 has 16 residues. CDR3 region: CASSWGDRVGTYEQYF. CDR3 DNA sequence: TGTGCCAGCAGCTGGGGTGACAGGGTAGGAACCTACGAGCAGTACTTC.

The chain couples TRBV2 to TRBJ2-5; possible D gene TRBD2, 7 bases. Germline CDR1 reads SNHLY; CDR2 reads FYNNEI. The CDR3 runs 15 residues. The V end lost 7 bases, the J end lost 4 bases, and 19 bases lay between the germline ends. The CDR3 DNA is TGTGCCAGCATCCGGAGGGGGGGGCTAGGAGAGACCCAGTACTTC. Translating it yields CASIRRGGLGETQYF.

The chain employs TRBV19 and TRBJ2-1; D gene uncertain. The CDR3 extends over 14 amino acids. Germline CDR1 LNHDA, CDR2 SQIVND (reference sequence). V dropped 5 bases and J dropped 3 bases, with 11 bases sitting between them. CDR3 protein: CASSSGEHYNEQFF. DNA for the CDR3: TGTGCCAGTAGTTCTGGAGAACACTACAATGAGCAGTTCTTC. The full variable domain, with the rest looked up from reference TRBV19 and TRBJ2-1, is DGGITQSPKYLFRKEGQNVTLSCEQNLNHDAMYWYRQDPGQGLRLIYYSQIVNDFQKGDIAEGYSVSREKKESFPLTVTSAQKNPTAFYLCASSSGEHYNEQFFGPGTRLTVL.

The table lists this clone with a few counts. V gene TRBV11-2 combines with J gene TRBJ1-5; D is uncertain. This CDR3 has 15 amino acids. Germline lookup yields CDR1 SGHAT and CDR2 FQNNGV. The V and J ends lost 3 bases and 2 bases respectively, with 11 bases between them. The CDR3 reads CASSFSGEGNQPQHF. In DNA form, the CDR3 reads TGTGCCAGCAGCTTCTCCGGGGAGGGCAATCAGCCCCAGCATTTT.

The V call is TRBV2, the J call TRBJ1-5, with 7 bases identical to TRBD1. This CDR3 region has 15 residues. Germline V gives CDR1 SNHLY, CDR2 FYNNEI. J was trimmed by 1 base and V by 8 bases; bases with no gene match: 8. CDR3 bases: TGTGCCAGCGGAGGGGAACAGGGGAGCAATCAGCCCCAGCATTTT. Translating it yields CASGGEQGSNQPQHF.

The chain has TRBV6-5 and TRBJ2-7, with TRBD2 matching over 13 bases. After removal of 6 bases from V and 4 bases from J, the junction contained 3 bases not matched to a gene. The CDR3 is made up of 14 amino acids. The germline CDR1 and CDR2 sequences are MNHEY and SVGAGI. The CDR3 loop reads CASRTLAGGYEQYF. In DNA, the CDR3 is TGTGCCAGCAGGACACTAGCGGGGGGGTACGAGCAGTACTTC.

J is TRBJ2-2 and V is TRBV25-1; 9 bases match TRBD1. Per the germline V gene, CDR1 is MGHDK and CDR2 is SYGVNS. CDR3 length equals 14 residues. V shed 4 bases and J 3 bases; nucleotides not matched to a gene: 0. CDR3 DNA: TGTGCCAGCAGTGGACAGGGGGACACCGGGGAGCTGTTTTTT. It is translated as CASSGQGDTGELFF.

The chain is built from TRBV11-3 and TRBJ2-7; 9 bases fit TRBD1. Trimming cost V 5 bases and J 3 bases; bases outside gene matches: 11. The germline gives CDR1 SGHNT, CDR2 YENEEA. The CDR3 length is 16 residues. The CDR3 nucleotides are TGTGCCAGCAGCCCGAGGTCGGGACAGGGACTCTACGAGCAGTACTTC. Protein sequence: CASSPRSGQGLYEQYF.

The rearrangement joins TRBV18 to TRBJ2-7; TRBD2 might be the D (5 bases). This CDR3 contains 14 residues. The germline CDR1 and CDR2 sequences are KGHSH and LQKENI. V lost 3 bases to trimming and J lost 0 bases, with 9 bases between them. The CDR3: CASSPSGTSYEQYF. The CDR3 DNA is TGTGCCAGCTCACCCTCGGGAACCTCCTACGAGCAGTACTTC.

The rearrangement links TRBV30 to TRBJ1-5; possibly TRBD1 for D (6 bases). V was trimmed by 4 bases and J by 2 bases, leaving 9 bases between them. CDR1 is GTSNPN and CDR2 is SVGIG in the germline V gene (reference sequence). The CDR3 is 13 amino acids. The CDR3 is CAWNWGRNQPQHF. The CDR3 DNA follows: TGTGCCTGGAATTGGGGGCGCAATCAGCCCCAGCATTTT.

The chain joins TRBV10-1 to TRBJ2-1, with D perhaps TRBD2 (5 bases). Trimming cost V 5 bases and J 10 bases, with 15 bases left between them. From germline, CDR1 is WNHNN and CDR2 SYGVQD (reference sequence). The CDR3 consists of 13 residues. As DNA, the CDR3 is TGCGCCAGCAGTTGGGAGCCCTCGGTCGAGCAGTTCTTC. It translates to CASSWEPSVEQFF.

Concerning this clone itself: The same CDR3 also results from other DNA sequences found in this sample. The V gene is TRBV9, the J gene TRBJ2-3; possible D gene TRBD2, 6 bases. Germline CDR1 is SGDLS and CDR2 is YYNGEE. The CDR3 contains 14 residues. V lost 2 bases, J lost 1 base, and 8 bases lay in between. In nucleotides, the CDR3 is TGTGCCAGCAGCGTTTCTAGCGGCACAGATACGCAGTATTTT. Its protein is CASSVSSGTDTQYF. The full variable domain, completed using reference TRBV9 and TRBJ2-3, is DSGVTQTPKHLITATGQRVTLRCSPRSGDLSVYWYQQSLDQGLQFLIQYYNGEERAKGNILERFSAQQFPDLHSELNLSSLELGDSALYFCASSVSSGTDTQYFGPGTRLTVL.

The genes are TRBV18 and TRBJ1-1; D is perhaps TRBD1 (5 bases). V dropped 4 bases and J dropped 3 bases, with 9 bases sitting between them. CDR3 length: 13 residues. In germline, CDR1 is KGHSH, CDR2 LQKENI. CDR3 sequence (DNA): TGTGCCAGCTCACAGGGGTTCGACACTGAAGCTTTCTTT. This codes for CASSQGFDTEAFF.

The chain couples TRBV11-2 to TRBJ2-1; D might be TRBD1 (7 bases). Trimming pared 4 bases from V and 7 bases from J, leaving 17 bases between. Per germline, CDR1 SGHAT and CDR2 FQNNGV. The CDR3 totals 15 residues. As DNA, the CDR3 is TGTGCCAGCAGCTCCCAGGGGGGCGTAAGAAATGAGCAGTTCTTC. It is translated as CASSSQGGVRNEQFF.

The rearrangement joins TRBV28 to TRBJ1-5; D may be TRBD1 (5 bases). V gave up 5 bases and J gave up 6 bases, with 20 bases separating them. In germline, CDR1 is MDHEN, CDR2 SYDVKM. The CDR3 contains 16 residues. CDR3 coding DNA: TGTGCCAGCAGTCCCCAGGGCAGTTTAGAAAGTCAGCCCCAGCATTTT. Protein: CASSPQGSLESQPQHF.

The genes are TRBV2 and TRBJ2-7; D perhaps matches TRBD1 (6 bases). Deletions cut 7 bases from V and 2 bases from J, with 15 bases between. The CDR3 has 14 residues. Germline values: CDR1 SNHLY, CDR2 FYNNEI. CDR3 region: CASTEGTIAYEQYF. In DNA form, the CDR3 reads TGTGCCAGCACCGAGGGGACAATAGCCTACGAGCAGTACTTC.

This clone came up a few times. The gene calls are TRBV2 and TRBJ2-2; 9 bases fit TRBD2. This CDR3 has 16 amino acids. Germline-derived CDR1 and CDR2 are SNHLY and FYNNEI. Unmatched junction bases numbered 6, after V lost 4 bases and J lost 3 bases. The CDR3 protein is CASSAGLAGYTGELFF. CDR3 bases: TGTGCCAGCAGTGCTGGGCTAGCGGGATACACCGGGGAGCTGTTTTTT.

CDR3 residues: CASSPDTSNYGYTF. The CDR3 coding sequence is TGTGCCAGCTCACCGGACACCTCTAACTATGGCTACACCTTC. The chain carries TRBV18 and TRBJ1-2, with a weak D call TRBD1 (5 bases). Trimming stripped 3 bases from V and 0 bases from J, with 8 bases between. The CDR3 has 14 amino acids. Germline lookup yields CDR1 KGHSH and CDR2 LQKENI.

J is TRBJ2-7 and V is TRBV6-5, with a possible D match to TRBD2 (5 bases). The V end was cut by 6 bases, the J end by 0 bases, with 12 bases between. The CDR3 spans 14 residues. Germline V CDR1 and CDR2: MNHEY, SVGAGI. This CDR3 is CASSPGSPSYEQYF. CDR3 DNA sequence: TGTGCCAGCAGCCCGGGGTCCCCCTCCTACGAGCAGTACTTC.

This clone has only a few counts. The J gene is TRBJ2-7, the V gene TRBV18; 8 nucleotides line up with TRBD2. V lost 1 base, J lost 2 bases, and 7 bases stayed unmatched. The germline V gene has CDR1 KGHSH and CDR2 LQKENI. CDR3 length: 16 amino acids. The chain's CDR3 is CASSPQGSGVTYEQYF. DNA of the CDR3: TGTGCCAGCTCACCACAAGGTAGCGGGGTTACCTACGAGCAGTACTTC.

On this clone itself: One end of the junction is discordant with germline, which a read error may explain. V and J are TRBV7-9 and TRBJ2-7; the match to TRBD1 covers 8 bases. CDR3 size: 17 residues. CDR1 and CDR2 (germline): SEHNR, FQNEAQ (reference sequence). CDR3 loop: CSSSQPPGQVTSYEQYF. CDR3 nucleotide sequence: TGTTCCAGCAGTCAGCCCCCGGGACAGGTAACCTCCTACGAGCAGTACTTC.

The chain couples TRBV25-1 to TRBJ2-1; 10 nucleotides align to TRBD2. V dropped 6 bases and J dropped 10; count of bases not matched to a gene: 6. Germline V lookup: CDR1 MGHDK, CDR2 SYGVNS. The CDR3 is 13 amino acids. The CDR3 nucleotides read TGTGCCAGCAGAACTAGCGGGAAGAGCGAGCAGTTCTTC. This sequence encodes CASRTSGKSEQFF. The whole variable domain, remainder taken from reference TRBV25-1 and TRBJ2-1, is EADIYQTPRYLVIGTGKKITLECSQTMGHDKMYWYQQDPGMELHLIHYSYGVNSTEKGDLSSESTVSRIRTEHFPLTLESARPSHTSQYLCASRTSGKSEQFFGPGTRLTVL.

This clone was seen only a few times. V is TRBV30 and J is TRBJ2-5; TRBD2 matches 7 bases. The junction had 8 bases not matched to a gene; V was cut back by 0 bases and J by 1 base. The CDR3 loop spans 16 amino acids. Germline V CDR1 and CDR2: GTSNPN, SVGIG (reference sequence). CDR3: CAWSVRLAAFQETQYF. The CDR3 DNA sequence: TGTGCCTGGAGTGTAAGGCTAGCGGCCTTCCAAGAGACCCAGTACTTC.

V usage is TRBV10-3 and J usage is TRBJ2-1; TRBD2 might be the D (7 bases). The V gene lost 7 bases and the J gene lost 0 bases, with 10 bases spanning the gap. CDR1 and CDR2 from the germline V gene are ENHRY and SYGVKD. The CDR3 has 14 residues. CDR3 sequence: CAIKGEGSYNEQFF. Written as DNA, the CDR3 is TGTGCCATCAAGGGGGAGGGCTCCTACAATGAGCAGTTCTTC.